Below are 24 T cell receptor beta chains sequenced from a single sample in a study of shared clonotypes between healthy human individuals (dated by TCRdb to about 2020). Library construction relied on the immunoSEQ multiplex PCR assay. The source is immuneACCESS, and TCRdb retained only in-frame sequences with V and J called. Part of the clones is not carried over; for the studies checked, unresolved V genes explain less than half of this, and the remainder is unexplained. This sample has hundreds of thousands of clones in its table, and 80% to 95% of those were observed once. The leading ten clones occupy more than 20% of the sample. CD8 naive samples were obtained by positive selection for CCR7 among CD45RO-negative cells, yielding a CD45RA+CCR7+ population from which TemRA cells were excluded. The sample was naive CD8+ T cells sorted from blood. This specimen's cell subset or site label, per the study, means: CD45RA+CCR7+. These receptors were taken from a man aged 25 to 40 in good health.

This chain links TRBV9 with TRBJ2-1, with 7 positions matching TRBD2. Germline trimming cut 0 bases from V and 10 bases from J; bases unmatched to any gene: 10. Germline CDR1 is SGDLS and CDR2 is YYNGEE. The CDR3 consists of 15 residues. The CDR3 nucleotides are TGTGCCAGCAGCGTAGTTAGGTATGGGGGGGACGAGCAGTTCTTC. Its protein is CASSVVRYGGDEQFF. The whole variable domain, remainder taken from reference TRBV9 and TRBJ2-1, is DSGVTQTPKHLITATGQRVTLRCSPRSGDLSVYWYQQSLDQGLQFLIQYYNGEERAKGNILERFSAQQFPDLHSELNLSSLELGDSALYFCASSVVRYGGDEQFFGPGTRLTVL.

V is TRBV9 and J is TRBJ2-7; 7 nucleotides match TRBD2. The V gene end was trimmed by 4 bases and the J gene end by 5 bases; junction bases not matched to a gene: 15. Germline V lookup: CDR1 SGDLS, CDR2 YYNGEE. There are 16 residues in the CDR3. The CDR3 here is CASSPSGEGLYHEQYF. CDR3 in DNA: TGTGCCAGCAGCCCCTCGGGGGAGGGGCTGTACCACGAGCAGTACTTC. The full variable domain, completed using reference TRBV9 and TRBJ2-7, is DSGVTQTPKHLITATGQRVTLRCSPRSGDLSVYWYQQSLDQGLQFLIQYYNGEERAKGNILERFSAQQFPDLHSELNLSSLELGDSALYFCASSPSGEGLYHEQYFGPGTRLTVT.

The chain recombines TRBV4-1 with TRBJ2-1, with TRBD1 matching over 8 bases. CDR3 size: 17 residues. With 4 bases clipped from V and 5 bases from J, the junction kept 13 bases outside the gene matches. Looked up from germline, CDR1 is MGHRA and CDR2 is YSYEKL. This CDR3 is CASSPIYGTGANNEQFF. DNA of the CDR3: TGCGCCAGCAGCCCGATCTATGGGACAGGCGCCAACAATGAGCAGTTCTTC.

J is TRBJ1-1 and V is TRBV11-2; 7 bases fit TRBD1. The germline CDR1 and CDR2 sequences are SGHAT and FQNNGV. The CDR3 has 14 amino acids. With V trimmed by 7 bases and J by 5 bases, 10 bases remained unmatched. The CDR3 sequence: CASTDRVWETEAFF. DNA of the CDR3: TGTGCCAGCACCGACAGGGTATGGGAAACTGAAGCTTTCTTT.

The chain employs TRBV6-4 and TRBJ2-7, with 8 bases that match TRBD1. The CDR3 contains 13 residues. The junction had 6 bases not matched to a gene; V was cut back by 6 bases and J by 5 bases. CDR1 is MRHNA, CDR2 SNTAGT, per germline. The CDR3 DNA sequence: TGTGCCAGCAGCCTGACAGGGGCGAACGAGCAGTACTTC. Amino acid sequence: CASSLTGANEQYF.

The chain couples TRBV4-1 to TRBJ2-1; D uncertain. V was trimmed by 4 bases and J by 5 bases, leaving 9 bases between them. The CDR3 length is 13 residues. Germline V gene lookup returns CDR1 MGHRA and CDR2 YSYEKL. The chain's CDR3 is CASSRGRDNEQFF. In DNA, the CDR3 is TGCGCCAGCAGCCGCGGCCGGGACAATGAGCAGTTCTTC.

The chain carries TRBV9 and TRBJ2-1, with D possibly matching TRBD2 (5 bases). V was trimmed by 3 bases and J by 5 bases, leaving 9 bases between them. This CDR3 spans 13 amino acids. Germline V gene lookup returns CDR1 SGDLS and CDR2 YYNGEE. The CDR3 reads CASSASGHNEQFF. The CDR3 coding sequence is TGTGCCAGCAGCGCAAGCGGACACAATGAGCAGTTCTTC.

This chain uses TRBV27 with TRBJ2-2; D ambiguous. Deletions cut 7 bases from V and 1 base from J, with 16 bases between. The V gene's germline CDR1 is MNHEY and CDR2 SMNVEV (reference sequence). This CDR3 is built from 16 residues. CDR3 region: CASTPLASMNTGELFF. CDR3 sequence (DNA): TGTGCCAGCACCCCCTTGGCGAGTATGAACACCGGGGAGCTGTTTTTT.

The chain joins TRBV7-8 to TRBJ2-7, with no clear D. CDR1 and CDR2 from the germline V gene are SGHVS and FQNEAQ. This CDR3 has 15 amino acids. V shed 5 bases and J shed 7 bases, with 21 bases lying between them. The CDR3 nucleotides are TGTGCCAGCAGCAAAGAAACCCAGGTTTTGTGGGAGCAGTACTTC. This gives the protein CASSKETQVLWEQYF.

The chain couples TRBV11-2 to TRBJ2-1; TRBD2 might be the D (6 bases). Trimming shortened V by 9 bases and J by 4 bases, and 13 bases separated the two germline ends. CDR1 is SGHAT and CDR2 is FQNNGV in the germline V gene. This CDR3 is built from 13 residues. CDR3 sequence reads: CASRLGSYNEQFF. As DNA, the CDR3 is TGTGCCAGTAGACTAGGATCTTACAATGAGCAGTTCTTC. The full variable domain, rest sourced from reference TRBV11-2 and TRBJ2-1, is EAGVAQSPRYKIIEKRQSVAFWCNPISGHATLYWYQQILGQGPKLLIQFQNNGVVDDSQLPKDRFSAERLKGVDSTLKIQPAKLEDSAVYLCASRLGSYNEQFFGPGTRLTVL.

The chain carries TRBV7-8 and TRBJ2-7; weak D call: TRBD1 (6 bases). The CDR3 sequence is 19 residues long. Germline V gene lookup returns CDR1 SGHVS and CDR2 FQNEAQ. The V and J ends lost 3 bases and 2 bases respectively, with 26 bases between them. CDR3 in amino acids: CASSFGSSSAQGETYEQYF. CDR3 nucleotide sequence: TGTGCCAGCAGCTTCGGTTCAAGTTCAGCACAGGGAGAAACCTACGAGCAGTACTTC.

The rearrangement uses TRBV2 and TRBJ2-7, with 9 bases that match TRBD2. The trim removed 7 bases at V and 5 bases at J, leaving 15 bases unmatched. This CDR3 comprises 16 residues. Per the germline V gene, CDR1 is SNHLY and CDR2 is FYNNEI. The CDR3: CASKGLASREGHEQYF. The CDR3, as DNA: TGTGCCAGCAAGGGACTAGCCAGCCGGGAGGGCCACGAGCAGTACTTC.

As for this clone: Germline is not matched at one junction end, which may reflect a read error. V and J are TRBV2 and TRBJ1-3; D is possibly TRBD1 (5 bases). The germline gives CDR1 SNHLY, CDR2 FYNNEI. The CDR3 runs 16 residues. In nucleotides, the CDR3 is TGTGCCAGCAGGGAAGTACAGGCGAGCTCTGGAAACACCATATATTTT. Translation gives CASREVQASSGNTIYF.

The J gene is TRBJ2-7, the V gene TRBV4-3; D may be TRBD1 or TRBD2 (5 bases each). The CDR3 is 16 residues long. V dropped 1 base and J dropped 6 bases, with 19 bases sitting between them. Germline assignment: CDR1 LGHNA and CDR2 YSLEER. The chain's CDR3 is CASSQGTGTEASEQYF. The CDR3 DNA reads as TGCGCCAGCAGCCAAGGGACGGGGACCGAAGCGTCCGAGCAGTACTTC.

The chain employs TRBV7-4 and TRBJ2-2, with 10 bases matching TRBD2. CDR1 and CDR2 from the germline V gene are SGHVT and SQSDAQ. The CDR3 has 20 amino acids. J lost 6 bases, V lost 1 base, and 17 bases had no gene match. The CDR3, as DNA: TGTGCCAGCAGCTTAGATTATTTAACTAGCGGGGTCCCGGAGGCCGGGGAGCTGTTTTTT. It specifies CASSLDYLTSGVPEAGELFF.

The V gene is TRBV29-1, the J gene TRBJ2-7; D perhaps matches TRBD1 (5 bases). The CDR3 is 12 amino acids. The germline gives CDR1 SQVTM, CDR2 ANQGSEA. V was shortened by 6 bases and J by 3 bases, with 12 bases between the two germline ends. The DNA of the CDR3 is TGCAGCGTCCAAGGGGTGTACTACGAGCAGTACTTC. This sequence encodes CSVQGVYYEQYF.

This clone occurred once. Other DNA sequences in this sample translate to the same CDR3. The genes are TRBV4-3 and TRBJ1-5; D not certain. Germline assignment: CDR1 LGHNA and CDR2 YSLEER. This CDR3 comprises 15 residues. The V end lost 0 bases, the J end lost 0 bases, and 6 bases lay between the germline ends. The CDR3 loop reads CASSQDRFSNQPQHF. As DNA, the CDR3 is TGCGCCAGCAGCCAAGATCGGTTTAGCAATCAGCCCCAGCATTTT.

The chain uses TRBV4-1 and TRBJ2-7; D is undetermined. This CDR3 is built from 13 residues. V dropped 3 bases and J dropped 4 bases, with 10 bases sitting between them. Looked up from germline, CDR1 is MGHRA and CDR2 is YSYEKL. The CDR3 is CASSQSASYEQYF. DNA for the CDR3: TGCGCCAGCAGCCAGTCAGCGAGTTACGAGCAGTACTTC.

This clone occurred a few times. The CDR3 DNA is TGTGCCAGTAGTATACAGGGGTGGTCTGAAGCTTTCTTT. Amino acids: CASSIQGWSEAFF. The rearrangement links TRBV19 to TRBJ1-1; D might be TRBD1 (6 bases). The V end was cut by 2 bases, the J end by 6 bases, with 10 bases between. CDR1 is LNHDA, CDR2 SQIVND, per germline (reference sequence). The CDR3 length is 13 residues.

This chain uses TRBV4-1 with TRBJ2-7; D is tentatively TRBD1 or TRBD2 (6 bases each). Germline lookup yields CDR1 MGHRA and CDR2 YSYEKL. The ends were cut back, 2 bases at V and 3 bases at J, with 14 bases in the middle. This CDR3 has 15 amino acids. This chain's CDR3 is CASSQNLRGGYEQYF. For the CDR3, the DNA is TGCGCCAGCAGCCAAAACCTCAGGGGAGGCTACGAGCAGTACTTC.

V gene TRBV21-1 combines with J gene TRBJ1-1; no check of the table's D call, TRBD1, against the DNA was made. TRBV21-1 is assigned pseudogene status. This CDR3 is built from 12 residues. The CDR3 reads CASGALNTEAFF. DNA for the CDR3: TGTGCCAGCGGGGCACTGAACACTGAAGCTTTCTTT.

The chain is built from TRBV5-6 and TRBJ2-3; the match to TRBD2 covers 7 bases. Germline V gives CDR1 SGHDT, CDR2 YYEEEE. CDR3 length: 18 residues. V dropped 1 base and J dropped 3; count of bases not matched to a gene: 14. The CDR3 DNA reads as TGTGCCAGCAGCTTGAAGGCGGGAGTGTTGGTTGCGACAGATACGCAGTATTTT. It specifies CASSLKAGVLVATDTQYF.

The chain couples TRBV4-1 to TRBJ2-7; a possible D gene is TRBD2 (6 bases). The V end lost 0 bases, the J end lost 3 bases, and 15 bases lay between the germline ends. The CDR3 loop spans 16 amino acids. Germline assignment: CDR1 MGHRA and CDR2 YSYEKL. The CDR3 bases are TGCGCCAGCAGCCAAGAAGGATCCGGGAGTTACTACGAGCAGTACTTC. Translating it yields CASSQEGSGSYYEQYF.

The chain carries TRBV9 and TRBJ1-5, with TRBD1 identical over 10 bases. CDR1 and CDR2 from the germline V gene are SGDLS and YYNGEE. CDR3 length: 15 residues. V lost 0 bases to trimming and J lost 7 bases; unmatched junction nucleotides: 4. CDR3 DNA: TGTGCCAGCAGCGTAGGGGACAGGGGCCGGCAGCCCCAGCATTTT. Encoded protein: CASSVGDRGRQPQHF. Full variable domain (remainder filled in from reference TRBV9 and TRBJ1-5): DSGVTQTPKHLITATGQRVTLRCSPRSGDLSVYWYQQSLDQGLQFLIQYYNGEERAKGNILERFSAQQFPDLHSELNLSSLELGDSALYFCASSVGDRGRQPQHFGDGTRLSIL.